These 21 T cell receptor beta chains originate from one sample sequenced in a study of Ad26.COV2.S vaccination and SARS-CoV-2 variants. Indicated treatment: some 20 received Ad26.COV2.S at low or high dose, single or two shots; about 5 received placebo; per-sample allocation not given. All samples were drawn on day 63, counting from the first vaccine or placebo injection. Sequencing was performed with immunoSEQ multiplex PCR; in TCRdb, only in-frame clones are kept and a portion is missing. The sample lists 290,000 or so clones, around 87% occurring once. This specimen was peripheral blood, taken in a trial of Ad26.COV2.S vaccine versus placebo. The receptors stem from a person between 18 and 65 years old who received the Ad26.COV2.S COVID-19 vaccine or a placebo.

V and J are TRBV15 and TRBJ2-6; 12 bases fit TRBD2. J lost 3 bases, V lost 1 base, and 4 bases had no gene match. Germline V gives CDR1 LNHNV, CDR2 YYDKDF (reference sequence). The CDR3 runs 18 residues. Written as DNA, the CDR3 is TGTGCCACCAGCAGAGTTCGACTAGCGGGGGTTGGGGCCAACGTCCTGACTTTC. Its protein product is CATSRVRLAGVGANVLTF.

This clone was counted once. The chain carries TRBV2 and TRBJ2-2; 7 nucleotides line up with TRBD2. Trimming at V came to 7 bases and at J to 3 bases, leaving 20 bases not matched to a gene. There are 19 residues in the CDR3. Germline V lookup: CDR1 SNHLY, CDR2 FYNNEI. The DNA of the CDR3 is TGTGCCAGCAATTTTGGGGGGGTAGTAGCCGAAAATGACACCGGGGAGCTGTTTTTT. Its translation: CASNFGGVVAENDTGELFF.

The J gene is TRBJ2-1, the V gene TRBV11-2; 9 bases align to TRBD1. V was clipped by 4 bases and J by 2 bases; unmatched bases: 6. CDR1 and CDR2 from the germline V gene are SGHAT and FQNNGV. The CDR3 sequence is 16 residues long. The CDR3 sequence: CASSSRTGVAYNEQFF. The CDR3 DNA follows: TGTGCCAGCAGCTCACGGACAGGGGTGGCCTACAATGAGCAGTTCTTC.

This rearrangement joins TRBV2 to TRBJ2-7, with 8 positions matching TRBD1. CDR1 and CDR2 from the germline V gene are SNHLY and FYNNEI. V shed 5 bases, J shed 7 bases, and the junction held 13 bases outside the gene matches. The CDR3 is made up of 15 amino acids. The CDR3 spells CASSSLDRGGREQYF. CDR3 DNA sequence: TGTGCCAGCAGTAGCCTTGACAGGGGAGGTAGAGAGCAGTACTTC.

The V gene is TRBV3-1 (or the pseudogene TRBV3-2), the J gene TRBJ2-1; D is possibly TRBD1 or TRBD2 (5 bases each). Germline assignment: CDR1 LGHDT and CDR2 YNNKEL (reference sequence). The V end lost 0 bases, the J end lost 12 bases, and 15 bases lay between the germline ends. This CDR3 has 14 amino acids. For the CDR3, the DNA is TGTGCCAGCAGCCAAGATGAGGGGCTAGCAGGGCAGTTCTTC. Its protein product is CASSQDEGLAGQFF.

This sequence joins TRBV2 and TRBJ1-1; no clear D gene. Germline V gene lookup returns CDR1 SNHLY and CDR2 FYNNEI. The V and J ends lost 3 bases and 8 bases respectively, with 7 bases between them. The CDR3 sequence is 11 residues long. The CDR3 nucleotides read TGTGCCAGCAGTGATAGGGCAGAAGCTTTCTTT. This codes for CASSDRAEAFF. Based on the CDR3 plus reference TRBV2 and TRBJ1-1, the full variable domain is EPEVTQTPSHQVTQMGQEVILRCVPISNHLYFYWYRQILGQKVEFLVSFYNNEISEKSEIFDDQFSVERPDGSNFTLKIRSTKLEDSAMYFCASSDRAEAFFGQGTRLTVV.

The chain employs TRBV5-4 and TRBJ2-2; the D gene could be TRBD1 or TRBD2 (5 bases each). The V and J ends lost 3 bases and 5 bases respectively, with 17 bases between them. The CDR3 has 16 amino acids. CDR1 is SGHNT and CDR2 is YYREEE in the germline V gene (reference sequence). This chain's CDR3 is CASSSPTAGRTGELFF. CDR3 sequence (DNA): TGTGCCAGCAGCTCACCTACGGCAGGGAGAACCGGGGAGCTGTTTTTT.

V and J are TRBV11-2 and TRBJ2-7; 11 bases fit TRBD2. The V segment lost 5 bases and the J segment 8 bases; nucleotides outside the gene matches: 5. This CDR3 is built from 13 residues. Germline CDR1 and CDR2: SGHAT and FQNNGV. Written as DNA, the CDR3 is TGTGCCAGCAGCCCGGGACTAGCGGTACAGCAGTACTTC. Amino acid sequence: CASSPGLAVQQYF.

The rearrangement joins TRBV28 to TRBJ1-1, with D possibly matching TRBD1 (6 bases). The CDR3 runs to 15 residues. The germline V and J ends were trimmed by 2 bases and 5 bases, with 15 bases remaining between them. In germline, CDR1 is MDHEN, CDR2 SYDVKM. CDR3 region: CASSLGGGFRTEAFF. The CDR3 DNA is TGTGCCAGCAGTTTAGGTGGGGGCTTTAGGACTGAAGCTTTCTTT.

V gene TRBV9 combines with J gene TRBJ2-7; 7 bases agree with TRBD1. The V segment lost 4 bases and the J segment 1 base; nucleotides outside the gene matches: 5. Germline CDR1 is SGDLS and CDR2 is YYNGEE. The CDR3 totals 14 residues. As DNA, the CDR3 is TGTGCCAGCAGCTACGGACAGGCGTCCTACGAGCAGTACTTC. Translated: CASSYGQASYEQYF.

The chain has TRBV11-2 and TRBJ2-5, with D possibly TRBD1 on 6 matching bases. This CDR3 is 15 amino acids long. The V gene lost 1 base and the J gene lost 3 bases, with 12 bases spanning the gap. Per the germline V gene, CDR1 is SGHAT and CDR2 is FQNNGV. The DNA for the CDR3 is TGTGCCAGCAGCTTAGGACCCGAGGGGGAAGAGACCCAGTACTTC. This gives the protein CASSLGPEGEETQYF.

The chain employs TRBV6-4 and TRBJ2-7; a possible D gene is TRBD2 (5 bases). V was cut by 7 bases and J by 4 bases, with 11 bases left in between. CDR1 MRHNA and CDR2 SNTAGT come from the germline V gene. The CDR3 covers 12 residues. CDR3 sequence: CASMRVSYEQYF. The CDR3 DNA reads TGTGCCAGCATGAGGGTATCATACGAGCAGTACTTC.

The V call is TRBV11-2, the J call TRBJ2-1; D is undetermined. From germline, CDR1 is SGHAT and CDR2 FQNNGV. With 0 bases removed from V and 4 bases from J, the gap between germline ends came to 4 bases. The CDR3 runs 13 residues. The chain's CDR3 is CASSLDRYNEQFF. The CDR3 region has the DNA TGTGCCAGCAGCTTAGACCGTTACAATGAGCAGTTCTTC.

The chain combines TRBV2 with TRBJ1-2; D is uncertain. The germline CDR1 and CDR2 sequences are SNHLY and FYNNEI. This CDR3 contains 13 residues. Trimming took off 8 bases at V and 5 bases at J, with 15 bases between the two ends. This CDR3 is CASSSQVLYGYTF. The CDR3 region has the DNA TGTGCCAGCTCCTCTCAAGTCCTATATGGCTACACCTTC. Using reference TRBV2 and TRBJ1-2 for the parts outside the CDR3, the full variable domain is EPEVTQTPSHQVTQMGQEVILRCVPISNHLYFYWYRQILGQKVEFLVSFYNNEISEKSEIFDDQFSVERPDGSNFTLKIRSTKLEDSAMYFCASSSQVLYGYTFGSGTRLTVV.

The chain employs TRBV5-1 and TRBJ1-1; no firm D call. The V gene's germline CDR1 is SGHRS and CDR2 YFSETQ. Trimming left V 0 bases short and J 1 base short, with 10 bases between. CDR3 length equals 15 residues. DNA for the CDR3: TGCGCCAGCAGCTTGGCGGAGGTTCGGAACACTGAAGCTTTCTTT. Its protein is CASSLAEVRNTEAFF.

This sequence joins TRBV10-3 and TRBJ1-2; unclear D gene. The CDR3 loop spans 12 amino acids. The V gene lost 6 bases and the J gene lost 5 bases, with 10 bases spanning the gap. Germline V CDR1 and CDR2: ENHRY, SYGVKD. The CDR3 region has the DNA TGTGCCATCAGCGACAACCAATATGGCTACACCTTC. This encodes CAISDNQYGYTF.

The chain has TRBV6-1 and TRBJ2-4; 7 nucleotides agree with TRBD1. This CDR3 is 16 amino acids long. Germline V gene sequence: CDR1 MNHNS, CDR2 SASEGT. V dropped 1 base and J dropped 1; count of bases not matched to a gene: 4. CDR3 DNA sequence: TGTGCCAGCAGTGAAGATAGGGGGCAGGCCAAAAACATTCAGTACTTC. Amino acid sequence: CASSEDRGQAKNIQYF.

The chain carries TRBV29-1 and TRBJ1-1; D unresolved. Germline V CDR1 and CDR2: SQVTM, ANQGSEA. Trimming took 5 bases from V and 7 from J, leaving 14 bases between them. This CDR3 comprises 12 residues. The DNA for the CDR3 is TGCAGCGTTTGTCCCCTTTTAGGTGAAGCTTTCTTT. This sequence encodes CSVCPLLGEAFF.

The rearrangement links TRBV18 to TRBJ2-5; the D is unclear. V lost 6 bases and J lost 0, with 17 bases in between. The CDR3 contains 16 residues. Germline lookup yields CDR1 KGHSH and CDR2 LQKENI. This CDR3 reads CASSPRPPLYQETQYF. DNA of the CDR3: TGTGCCAGCTCCCCTAGGCCACCGCTGTACCAAGAGACCCAGTACTTC.

About this clone itself: The junction departs from the called germline gene at one end, perhaps through a read error. The V gene is TRBV6-2 or TRBV6-3, the J gene TRBJ1-1; D uncertain. Germline loops: CDR1 MNHEY, CDR2 SVGEGT. CDR3 length: 15 residues. The CDR3 DNA reads TGTGCCAGCAGTTACTCGCAGAGGGTTGGCACTAAAGCTTTCTTT. This encodes CASSYSQRVGTKAFF.

This rearrangement joins TRBV30 to TRBJ2-7, with a weak D call TRBD2 (5 bases). In germline, CDR1 is GTSNPN, CDR2 SVGIG (reference sequence). The V and J ends lost 8 bases and 4 bases respectively, with 18 bases between them. CDR3 length equals 13 residues. The CDR3 bases are TGTGCCCTCACTCAGCTAGCTTTGTACGAGCAGTACTTC. This gives the protein CALTQLALYEQYF.